Listed below are T cell receptor beta chains from one sample, sequenced in a study of blood T cell repertoires in COVID-19. Repertoires were generated with immunoSEQ multiplex PCR, while TCRdb's copy carries only in-frame clones and drops some. In the table there are 210,000 or so clones, less than 85% of which are singletons. Sequencing was carried out using PBMCs or T cells enriched from blood (not recorded which). The receptors here all came from a man in his 60s who had recovered from COVID-19. Both conserved end residues are trimmed from each CDR3. Each record gives: clone size, J gene, V gene, CDR3 protein. The size of a clone is reported for some rows only, either as once, few or many, or as a class for expanded clones.

>.|TRBJ1-6|TRBV19
ASSRQQGAQNNSPLH
>few|TRBJ1-6|TRBV11-3
ASSLQGSNSPLH
>.|TRBJ1-5|TRBV29-1
SVSGHDSNQPQH
>.|TRBJ2-1|TRBV9
ASSGKSSYNEQF
>few|TRBJ2-5|TRBV4-1
ASSQGWGGTGETQY
>.|TRBJ1-2|TRBV3-1/TRBV3-2
ASSQDRGYT
>.|TRBJ1-1|TRBV28
ASRTGTEAF
>.|TRBJ2-5|TRBV6-5
ASRTEETQY
>.|TRBJ1-6|TRBV15
ATSRDLGEDSPLH
>.|TRBJ1-5|TRBV7-8
ASSLLPGVPH
>.|TRBJ2-7|TRBV19
ASTGTGEQY
>.|TRBJ1-5|TRBV7-9
AAGPLPNQPQH
>.|TRBJ2-1|TRBV6-5
ASSSFPSGPHNEQF